This T cell receptor beta chain was profiled in a study of a mutant IDH1 vaccine in newly diagnosed glioma. As for the study in general: Vaccines were first given 4-6 weeks after radiotherapy alone, or with temozolomide cycles. There were approximately 62% males and around 38% females among treated patients, whose mean age was roughly 40 years. Study-level findings and limits: Apparently unrelated to pseudoprogression were changes in the top peripheral T cell clonotypes.

CDR1 and CDR2 from the germline V gene are SGHDT and YYEEEE. CDR3 length equals 16 residues. V lost 2 bases and J 6 bases, leaving 19 bases between the germline ends. Comment on this clone: Its target is unknown.

As for time point: week 47, end of study. Vaccinated patients received 300 ug of mutant IDH1 20-mer peptide per dose, with topical imiquimod. Donor tumors were new WHO grade 3 or 4 IDH1-mutant, ATRX-lost astrocytomas. TCRdb keeps only in-frame clones here, not all; method: immunoSEQ multiplex PCR. The sample contains approximately 25,000 clones, about four fifths of which appear only once. Sequencing was performed on PBMCs, taken from a glioma patient whose treatment included an IDH1 peptide vaccine. V and J are TRBV5-6 and TRBJ2-3; TRBD1 or TRBD2 may be the D gene (5 bases each). This TCR was sampled from a man in his forties or fifties with glioma. The DNA of the CDR3 is TGTGCCAGCAGCTTAGGGACCAGCGACAGTCCCGATACGCAGTATTTT. Translated, it gives CASSLGTSDSPDTQYF. Full variable domain (rest looked up from reference TRBV5-6 and TRBJ2-3): DAGVTQSPTHLIKTRGQQVTLRCSPKSGHDTVSWYQQALGQGPQFIFQYYEEEERQRGNFPDRFSGHQFPNYSSELNVNALLLGDSALYLCASSLGTSDSPDTQYFGPGTRLTVL.